This TCR beta chain was sequenced during a study of tumor-infiltrating lymphocytes in primary liver carcinoma. Across the whole study: Those enrolled were patients of both sexes, who were aged 30 to 69 years. The tumors ranged from roughly 4 to 10 cm across and fell within stage T1-T3 N0M0. Study-wide results and caveats: Left bulk and unsorted, the samples did not allow CD4+ and CD8+ repertoires to be compared. The difference in top-250-clone fraction between tumors and blood was significant, favoring tumors (p = 0.039).

Unsorted whole blood yielded blood RNA, and germline DNA was extracted as well. The input was 450 to 500 ng total RNA; TCR beta cDNA was made from it with a constant-region primer. Slightly modified ARM-PCR served as the procedure for the TCR beta libraries. These libraries came from three rounds of nested multiplex PCR. Use of TRBV1-TRBV30 forward primers with a C-beta reverse primer characterized the first two PCR rounds, which lasted around 11 cycles each. From the multiplex PCR reads, TCRdb called clonotypes with MiXCR, one entry per CDR3 protein. The sample yields approximately 310,000 distinct CDR3 sequences, 65% seen once. This clonotype was seen a few times. No antigen is known for it. The germline V gene encodes CDR1 SGHAT and CDR2 FQNNGV. Deletions cut 0 bases from V and 1 base from J, with 10 bases between. This CDR3 is built from 15 residues.

The chain combines TRBV11-2 with TRBJ2-7; D is unclear. The TCR comes from a man aged 35-49 years with primary liver carcinoma and hepatitis B virus infection. Sequencing was done on a sample of peripheral blood. In DNA, the CDR3 is TGTGCCAGCAGCTTAGATGCAGCCCAATCCTACGAGCAGTACTTC. Amino acids: CASSLDAAQSYEQYF.